Listed below are T cell receptor beta chains from one sample, sequenced in a study of blood T cell repertoires in COVID-19. Method: immunoSEQ multiplex PCR; TCRdb's copy keeps in-frame clones and lacks some. The sample has 200,000 to 250,000 clones, about 87% seen once. The material sequenced was peripheral blood. The receptors come from a man aged 55 to 70 with acute or convalescent COVID-19. The CDR3 runs from the conserved cysteine through the conserved F or W. The order of the fields is CDR3 length, clone size, D gene, J gene, V gene, CDR3 protein, CDR3 DNA. The D gene is left open where the match is weak. Clone size is not always given. Where it is, it says once, few, many or a class for expanded clones.

>13|once|-|TRBJ2-5|TRBV4-3
CASSQEYRETQYF
TGCGCCAGCAGCCAAGAATACAGGGAGACCCAGTACTTC
>14|-|TRBD1|TRBJ2-5|TRBV18
CASSPPGQRETQYF
TGTGCCAGCTCACCACCGGGACAGAGGGAGACCCAGTACTTC
>15|-|TRBD2|TRBJ2-3|TRBV7-2
CASSISGAPADTQYF
TGTGCCAGCAGCATCAGCGGGGCTCCGGCAGATACGCAGTATTTT
>15|-|TRBD1|TRBJ1-2|TRBV6-5
CASSYSDRGNYGYTF
TGTGCCAGCAGTTACTCCGACAGGGGTAACTATGGCTACACCTTC
>18|-|TRBD2|TRBJ2-3|TRBV29-1
CSVRVTSGGTFSTDTQYF
TGCAGCGTTCGAGTTACTAGCGGGGGGACTTTTAGCACAGATACGCAGTATTTT
>15|-|TRBD1|TRBJ2-7|TRBV6-1
CASSELRDRAYEQYF
TGTGCCAGCAGTGAATTAAGAGACAGGGCTTACGAGCAGTACTTC
>13|-|TRBD1|TRBJ2-7|TRBV29-1
CSVGTGPSYEQYF
TGCAGCGTTGGGACAGGCCCATCCTACGAGCAGTACTTC
>15|once|-|TRBJ2-3|TRBV9
CASSLRGLSTDTQYF
TGTGCCAGCAGCCTCAGGGGCTTGAGCACAGATACGCAGTATTTT
>14|-|-|TRBJ1-4|TRBV7-2
CASSSRVIGEKLFF
TGTGCCAGCAGCTCCAGGGTTATAGGTGAAAAACTGTTTTTT
>16|once|TRBD1|TRBJ1-2|TRBV6-5
CASSYSISSGQGALTF
TGTGCCAGCAGTTACTCGATAAGTTCGGGACAGGGGGCTCTCACCTTC
>13|-|-|TRBJ2-2|TRBV19
CASTGLNLGELFF
TGTGCCAGCACCGGACTGAACCTAGGGGAGCTGTTTTTT
>13|-|TRBD2|TRBJ2-1|TRBV2
CASRRTSGNEQFF
TGTGCCAGCAGACGGACTAGCGGCAATGAGCAGTTCTTC
>15|-|TRBD2|TRBJ2-7|TRBV6-5
CASSIQAGGTYEQYF
TGTGCCAGCAGTATCCAAGCGGGGGGCACCTACGAGCAGTACTTC
>15|-|TRBD1|TRBJ1-1|TRBV6-5
CASRPDRAVNTEAFF
TGTGCCAGCAGGCCAGACAGGGCCGTGAACACTGAAGCTTTCTTT
>15|-|TRBD1|TRBJ2-4|TRBV19
CASSPIRTGVDIQYF
TGTGCCAGTAGTCCAATCCGGACAGGAGTCGACATTCAGTACTTC
>16|-|-|TRBJ1-6|TRBV3-1/TRBV3-2
CASSQQGPTVNSPLHF
TGTGCCAGCAGCCAACAGGGGCCAACAGTGAATTCACCCCTCCACTTT